In its sample, the clone carrying this T cell receptor beta chain is medium-sized. This record comes from a study of immune reconstitution after stem cell transplant in scleroderma. CDR3 length equals 13 residues. Germline CDR1 reads SGHTA; CDR2 reads FQGTGA. Trimming removed 5 bases from V and 10 bases from J, with 15 bases in between. A single record per CDR3 protein comes from TCRdb applying MiXCR to the RT-PCR reads. The profile covers fewer than 2,000 distinct CDR3 sequences, with roughly a sixth appearing a single time and about 35% taken by the ten largest. The chain links TRBV7-3 to TRBJ2-1; possible D gene TRBD2, 5 bases. The receptor was derived from a female donor with systemic sclerosis. The specimen was obtained before or after autologous hematopoietic stem cell transplantation (not recorded which). The CDR3 DNA sequence: TGTGCCAGCAGCCCGAAGGTTGGAGGCGAGCAGTTCTTC. This translates into CASSPKVGGEQFF.